One and the same sample provided the 27 T cell receptor beta chains below, sequenced in a study of shared clonotypes between healthy human individuals. TCRdb's copy holds only in-frame clones and misses some; the assay was immunoSEQ multiplex PCR. The repertoire holds about 2 million clones, less than 95% seen once, with roughly 1.1% in the top ten. CD8 cells regarded as naive lacked CD45RO, were positively chosen for CCR7, and omitted terminally differentiated effector memory CD45RA+ cells. The sequencing sample was made of naive CD8+ T cells sorted from blood. The receptors shown here come from a man younger than 35 in good health.

The genes are TRBV7-9 and TRBJ2-1, with a tentative D call TRBD1 (6 bases). CDR1 and CDR2 (germline): SEHNR, FQNEAQ (reference sequence). Trimming pared 5 bases from V and 4 bases from J, leaving 12 bases between. This CDR3 contains 14 residues. This CDR3 reads CASSRADSYNEQFF. DNA of the CDR3: TGTGCCAGCAGCCGAGCGGACAGTTACAATGAGCAGTTCTTC.

The CDR3 loop reads CASSQVHGVSYEQYF. The CDR3 DNA sequence: TGCGCCAGCAGCCAAGTCCACGGCGTCTCCTACGAGCAGTACTTC. The rearrangement links TRBV4-1 to TRBJ2-7, with D uncertain. V lost 1 base, J lost 0 bases, and 10 bases lay in between. The CDR3 sequence is 15 residues long. The germline CDR1 and CDR2 sequences are MGHRA and YSYEKL.

The CDR3 region has the DNA TGTGCCAGCAGCTTGTCGGACTCTGGAAACACCATATATTTT. It encodes CASSLSDSGNTIYF. The chain has TRBV5-4 and TRBJ1-3, with D unresolved. Trimming shortened V by 1 base and J by 0 bases, and 5 bases separated the two germline ends. The CDR3 is 14 amino acids. The germline gives CDR1 SGHNT, CDR2 YYREEE (reference sequence).

This rearrangement joins TRBV4-1 to TRBJ2-5; D is ambiguous. V shed 1 base and J shed 3 bases, with 15 bases lying between them. Germline CDR1 is MGHRA and CDR2 is YSYEKL. The CDR3 loop spans 16 amino acids. This CDR3 reads CASSQGPADGEETQYF. In DNA, the CDR3 is TGCGCCAGCAGCCAAGGGCCAGCAGATGGGGAAGAGACCCAGTACTTC.

V is TRBV2 and J is TRBJ1-2; TRBD1 matches at 10 bases. Germline CDR1 reads SNHLY; CDR2 reads FYNNEI. The CDR3 sequence is 12 residues long. Losses at the gene ends were 8 bases for V and 8 bases for J; bases not matched to a gene: 5. CDR3 bases: TGTGCCAGCGGGACAGGGGATGAAGGCTACACCTTC. This codes for CASGTGDEGYTF.

The rearrangement uses TRBV19 and TRBJ2-2; D unresolved. The CDR3 contains 14 residues. Trimming pared 6 bases from V and 1 base from J, leaving 9 bases between. Germline V gene sequence: CDR1 LNHDA, CDR2 SQIVND (reference sequence). Here the CDR3 reads CASRGYMNTGELFF. The CDR3, as DNA: TGTGCCAGTAGGGGGTACATGAACACCGGGGAGCTGTTTTTT.

V and J are TRBV6-5 and TRBJ2-7; 8 nucleotides line up with TRBD1. Germline assignment: CDR1 MNHEY and CDR2 SVGAGI. The trim removed 4 bases at V and 5 bases at J, leaving 7 bases unmatched. The CDR3 has 14 amino acids. The CDR3 bases are TGTGCCAGCAGTTCACAGGGGGACCCGAACGAGCAGTACTTC. As protein: CASSSQGDPNEQYF.

The chain uses TRBV6-5 and TRBJ1-5; D gene ambiguous. Germline-derived CDR1 and CDR2 are MNHEY and SVGAGI. This CDR3 is built from 14 residues. Trimming stripped 2 bases from V and 7 bases from J, with 12 bases between. CDR3 in amino acids: CASSYRSIGQPQHF. The CDR3 nucleotides read TGTGCCAGCAGTTACAGGAGTATAGGGCAGCCCCAGCATTTT.

CDR3 sequence (DNA): TGTGCCAGCAGTGGCACAGGGGGCGGGGGTCAGCCCCAGCATTTT. Its translation: CASSGTGGGGQPQHF. V and J are TRBV27 and TRBJ1-5; 9 bases are shared with TRBD1. CDR1 and CDR2 from the germline V gene are MNHEY and SMNVEV (reference sequence). CDR3 length: 15 amino acids. V shed 5 bases, J shed 6 bases, and the junction held 8 bases outside the gene matches.

V gene TRBV19 combines with J gene TRBJ2-7; TRBD2 might be the D (5 bases). Germline assignment: CDR1 LNHDA and CDR2 SQIVND (reference sequence). V gave up 9 bases and J gave up 5 bases, with 8 bases separating them. CDR3 length: 10 residues. This CDR3 is CASEGDEQYF. In nucleotides, the CDR3 is TGTGCCAGCGAGGGAGACGAGCAGTACTTC.

This clone was seen a single time. J is TRBJ1-3 and V is TRBV7-9; D is uncertain. Trimming took 4 bases from V and 0 from J, leaving 13 bases between them. Germline loops: CDR1 SEHNR, CDR2 FQNEAQ (reference sequence). The CDR3 totals 16 residues. CDR3 in amino acids: CASSSRTANSGNTIYF. In DNA, the CDR3 is TGTGCCAGCAGCTCTAGGACGGCAAACTCTGGAAACACCATATATTTT.

V is TRBV15 and J is TRBJ1-2; 8 nucleotides agree with TRBD1. Germline trimming cut 7 bases from V and 5 bases from J; bases unmatched to any gene: 12. The CDR3 spans 15 residues. The germline CDR1 and CDR2 sequences are LNHNV and YYDKDF (reference sequence). This CDR3 is CATTRPETGVYGYTF. DNA for the CDR3: TGTGCCACCACGAGACCGGAGACAGGGGTATATGGCTACACCTTC. Together with reference TRBV15 and TRBJ1-2, the CDR3 gives the full variable domain: DAMVIQNPRYQVTQFGKPVTLSCSQTLNHNVMYWYQQKSSQAPKLLFHYYDKDFNNEADTPDNFQSRRPNTSFCFLDIRSPGLGDTAMYLCATTRPETGVYGYTFGSGTRLTVV.

V usage is TRBV6-1 and J usage is TRBJ2-7; 10 nucleotides line up with TRBD1. The CDR3 sequence is 15 residues long. V shed 2 bases and J 2 bases; nucleotides not matched to a gene: 3. CDR1 and CDR2 from the germline V gene are MNHNS and SASEGT. The CDR3, as DNA: TGTGCCAGCAGTGAAATGGGACAGGGGACCTACGAGCAGTACTTC. This encodes CASSEMGQGTYEQYF.

The chain joins TRBV7-8 to TRBJ2-5; TRBD1 matches 7 bases. The CDR3 consists of 14 residues. V dropped 5 bases and J dropped 1; count of bases not matched to a gene: 4. Germline V CDR1 and CDR2: SGHVS, FQNEAQ. Here the CDR3 reads CASSPWDSQETQYF. As DNA, the CDR3 is TGTGCCAGCAGCCCCTGGGACAGCCAAGAGACCCAGTACTTC.

The V and J genes are TRBV5-6 and TRBJ2-1; perhaps TRBD1 as D (6 bases). Germline values: CDR1 SGHDT, CDR2 YYEEEE. This CDR3 spans 14 amino acids. V lost 4 bases, J lost 2 bases, and 10 bases lay in between. This chain's CDR3 is CASSTDSTYNEQFF. CDR3 DNA: TGTGCCAGCAGCACGGACAGTACCTACAATGAGCAGTTCTTC.

The chain links TRBV5-1 to TRBJ2-5, with D maybe TRBD2 (6 bases). Germline lookup yields CDR1 SGHRS and CDR2 YFSETQ. V lost 0 bases to trimming and J lost 4 bases, with 13 bases between them. The CDR3 spans 15 residues. The CDR3: CASSLATGGPETQYF. The CDR3 nucleotides are TGCGCCAGCAGCTTGGCCACAGGAGGGCCAGAGACCCAGTACTTC. Together with reference TRBV5-1 and TRBJ2-5, the CDR3 gives the full variable domain: KAGVTQTPRYLIKTRGQQVTLSCSPISGHRSVSWYQQTPGQGLQFLFEYFSETQRNKGNFPGRFSGRQFSNSRSEMNVSTLELGDSALYLCASSLATGGPETQYFGPGTRLLVL.

The gene calls are TRBV6-1 and TRBJ1-2, with 7 bases identical to TRBD1. Germline V gene sequence: CDR1 MNHNS, CDR2 SASEGT. V lost 9 bases, J lost 5 bases, and 6 bases stayed unmatched. This CDR3 has 12 residues. CDR3 sequence: CASPDRAYGYTF. The DNA of the CDR3 is TGTGCCAGTCCAGACAGGGCTTATGGCTACACCTTC.

Comments on this clone: Other nucleotide sequences in the sample specify the same CDR3. V usage is TRBV7-9 and J usage is TRBJ2-5; D remains unclear. Trimming stripped 3 bases from V and 0 bases from J, with 14 bases between. CDR3 length equals 16 residues. CDR1 is SEHNR and CDR2 is FQNEAQ in the germline V gene (reference sequence). CDR3 sequence (DNA): TGTGCCAGCAGCTTTGACCCCTCCGGGTACCAAGAGACCCAGTACTTC. This translates into CASSFDPSGYQETQYF.

A single count supports this clone. V gene TRBV9 combines with J gene TRBJ1-4, with D possibly being TRBD1 (6 bases). V lost 3 bases, J lost 0 bases, and 12 bases lay in between. The CDR3 sequence is 16 residues long. Germline loops: CDR1 SGDLS, CDR2 YYNGEE. The CDR3 protein is CASSEGTFSTNEKLFF. Written as DNA, the CDR3 is TGTGCCAGCAGCGAGGGGACATTCTCAACTAATGAAAAACTGTTTTTT.

V is TRBV29-1 and J is TRBJ2-7, with 10 bases identical to TRBD2. The CDR3 spans 13 residues. Germline CDR1 reads SQVTM; CDR2 reads ANQGSEA. With V trimmed by 6 bases and J by 3 bases, 5 bases remained unmatched. The CDR3 coding sequence is TGCAGCGTCGCTCTAGCGGGAGACTACGAGCAGTACTTC. Residues: CSVALAGDYEQYF.

The chain joins TRBV19 to TRBJ2-7, with D tentatively TRBD2 (6 bases). Between the trimmed V and J ends, which lost 5 bases and 3 bases, there was a span of 11 bases. CDR1 and CDR2 (germline): LNHDA, SQIVND (reference sequence). The CDR3 consists of 13 residues. The DNA for the CDR3 is TGTGCCAGTAGTCTAGCGAAGGGCTACGAGCAGTACTTC. Its translation is CASSLAKGYEQYF. Full variable domain (missing parts from reference TRBV19 and TRBJ2-7): DGGITQSPKYLFRKEGQNVTLSCEQNLNHDAMYWYRQDPGQGLRLIYYSQIVNDFQKGDIAEGYSVSREKKESFPLTVTSAQKNPTAFYLCASSLAKGYEQYFGPGTRLTVT.

This rearrangement joins TRBV28 to TRBJ1-4; no clear D. The CDR3 consists of 12 residues. Trimming cost V 6 bases and J 12 bases, with 14 bases left between them. Germline lookup yields CDR1 MDHEN and CDR2 SYDVKM. The CDR3 nucleotides are TGTGCCAGCAGCCTTCTTGGGCGGGAACTGTTTTTT. Translating it yields CASSLLGRELFF.

This clone occurred once. The rearrangement uses TRBV11-2 and TRBJ2-3; D might be TRBD1 (7 bases). The V end was cut by 4 bases, the J end by 5 bases, with 16 bases between. Germline V gene lookup returns CDR1 SGHAT and CDR2 FQNNGV. The CDR3 is 15 amino acids. This CDR3 is CASSWMEGAQDTQYF. The CDR3 DNA is TGTGCCAGCAGCTGGATGGAGGGGGCCCAAGATACGCAGTATTTT.

The genes are TRBV7-9 and TRBJ2-1; TRBD2 is a possible D gene (5 bases). V lost 5 bases, J lost 9 bases, and 14 bases lay in between. The length of the CDR3 is 13 residues. Germline CDR1 SEHNR, CDR2 FQNEAQ (reference sequence). The CDR3 nucleotides read TGTGCCAGCAGCCCCGAGTCTAGCAGTGAGCAGTTCTTC. Residues: CASSPESSSEQFF. The entire variable domain, with the rest obtained from reference TRBV7-9 and TRBJ2-1, is as follows: DTGVSQNPRHKITKRGQNVTFRCDPISEHNRLYWYRQTLGQGPEFLTYFQNEAQLEKSRLLSDRFSAERPKGSFSTLEIQRTEQGDSAMYLCASSPESSSEQFFGPGTRLTVL.

The rearrangement joins TRBV4-1 to TRBJ2-2, with D possibly TRBD1 on 5 matching bases. V was trimmed by 0 bases and J by 3 bases, leaving 8 bases between them. The CDR3 extends over 15 amino acids. CDR1 and CDR2 (germline): MGHRA, YSYEKL. The CDR3 reads CASSQEARDTGELFF. The CDR3 nucleotides read TGCGCCAGCAGCCAAGAGGCCAGGGACACCGGGGAGCTGTTTTTT.

This chain uses TRBV7-2 with TRBJ2-1; 12 bases line up with TRBD1. The V gene's germline CDR1 is SGHTA and CDR2 FQGNSA. V dropped 4 bases and J dropped 8; count of bases not matched to a gene: 3. The CDR3 sequence is 14 residues long. This CDR3 reads CASSYGTGGDEQFF. CDR3 nucleotides: TGTGCCAGCAGCTACGGGACAGGGGGCGATGAGCAGTTCTTC.

Worth noting for this clone: At one end, the junction sequence differs from germline, possibly due to a read error. This rearrangement joins TRBV27 to TRBJ1-3; D not resolved. CDR3 size: 11 residues. Germline CDR1 is MNHEY and CDR2 is SMNVEV (reference sequence). The CDR3 DNA follows: TGCCTGGACCCTTGTGGAAACACCATATATTTT. Its protein is CLDPCGNTIYF.